This record concerns one T cell receptor (beta chain) sequence. Assay: immunoSEQ multiplex PCR; the TCRdb copy retains only in-frame clones and omits some. The top ten clones hold around 12% of a sample with roughly 250,000 clones, approximately 78% of them seen once. The CDR3 is 17 amino acids. J gave up 2 bases and V 1 base, and 3 bases lay outside the gene matches. Germline V gene sequence: CDR1 MNHEY, CDR2 SMNVEV (reference sequence). This record belongs to a study of blood T cell repertoires in COVID-19. Turning to the study itself: PBMCs, B-cell-depleted T cells, or T cells provided the cDNA or gDNA that made up the material.

Sequences were obtained from peripheral blood. The chain carries TRBV27 and TRBJ2-2, with 11 bases matching TRBD2. The clonotype comes from a woman aged 55-70 years with active or convalescent COVID-19. CDR3 amino acids: CASSLYLAGGNTGELFF. CDR3 DNA: TGTGCCAGCAGTTTATATCTAGCGGGGGGAAACACCGGGGAGCTGTTTTTT.